The 28 T cell receptor beta chains presented below share a single source sample, sequenced in a study of T cells after yellow fever vaccination. TCRdb called the 5' RACE reads again in MiXCR, with one record for every CDR3 protein. The sample has approximately 600,000 distinct CDR3 sequences; 9% to 15% are singletons. Here the sequenced sample was PBMCs, taken on the day of the yellow fever booster vaccination. The receptors were sampled from a young man who received the YFV17D yellow fever vaccine.

This clonotype occurred a few times. This chain joins TRBV19 and TRBJ2-3, with 8 bases that match TRBD2. Germline CDR1 is LNHDA and CDR2 is SQIVND (reference sequence). The J segment lost 3 bases and the V segment lost 3 bases, leaving 5 bases of the junction unmatched. This CDR3 contains 15 residues. The CDR3 nucleotides read TGTGCCAGTAGTATTCAAGCGGGAGTAACAGATACGCAGTATTTT. It encodes CASSIQAGVTDTQYF.

V is TRBV6-2 or TRBV6-3 and J is TRBJ2-7, with D hard to call. CDR3 size: 11 residues. Trimming removed 4 bases from V and 6 bases from J, with 7 bases in between. The germline V gene has CDR1 MNHEY and CDR2 SVGEGT. The CDR3 protein is CASSSEAEQYF. CDR3 DNA: TGTGCCAGCAGTTCAGAGGCCGAGCAGTACTTC.

The gene calls are TRBV5-1 and TRBJ2-3; 10 bases agree with TRBD2. The CDR3 is 16 residues long. V lost 2 bases and J lost 0; bases outside the gene matches: 3. Germline CDR1 reads SGHRS; CDR2 reads YFSETQ. CDR3 nucleotide sequence: TGCGCCAGCAGCTTAGGACTAGCGGAGAGCACAGATACGCAGTATTTT. Translated: CASSLGLAESTDTQYF. Full variable domain (remainder filled in from reference TRBV5-1 and TRBJ2-3): KAGVTQTPRYLIKTRGQQVTLSCSPISGHRSVSWYQQTPGQGLQFLFEYFSETQRNKGNFPGRFSGRQFSNSRSEMNVSTLELGDSALYLCASSLGLAESTDTQYFGPGTRLTVL.

The chain has TRBV5-1 and TRBJ2-3; D not certain. The germline V and J ends were trimmed by 4 bases and 5 bases, with 17 bases remaining between them. CDR1 and CDR2 from the germline V gene are SGHRS and YFSETQ. The CDR3 loop spans 15 amino acids. CDR3 sequence reads: CASSLSSLRGDTQYF. The CDR3 nucleotides are TGCGCCAGCAGCCTATCTTCCCTCCGCGGAGATACGCAGTATTTT.

The V gene is TRBV7-9, the J gene TRBJ1-2; possibly TRBD1 for D (5 bases). The germline CDR1 and CDR2 sequences are SEHNR and FQNEAQ (reference sequence). With 6 bases removed from V and 4 bases from J, the gap between germline ends came to 18 bases. The CDR3 extends over 15 amino acids. The CDR3 nucleotides read TGTGCCAGCAGAGGGGAGCCGGGACTCTTCTATGGCTACACCTTC. Translating it yields CASRGEPGLFYGYTF. The full variable domain, with the rest looked up from reference TRBV7-9 and TRBJ1-2, is DTGVSQNPRHKITKRGQNVTFRCDPISEHNRLYWYRQTLGQGPEFLTYFQNEAQLEKSRLLSDRFSAERPKGSFSTLEIQRTEQGDSAMYLCASRGEPGLFYGYTFGSGTRLTVV.

This clonotype was counted at least ten times. The CDR3: CASSLGTGGNTIYF. The DNA for the CDR3 is TGTGCCAGCAGTTTAGGGACGGGAGGAAACACCATATATTTT. V and J are TRBV27 and TRBJ1-3, with a weak D call TRBD1 (5 bases). This CDR3 is 14 amino acids long. The germline V and J ends were trimmed by 2 bases and 4 bases, with 9 bases remaining between them. Germline loops: CDR1 MNHEY, CDR2 SMNVEV (reference sequence).

The CDR3: CASSLVLAGGAYNEQFF. CDR3 nucleotides: TGTGCCAGCAGCTTAGTTTTGGCGGGGGGAGCCTACAATGAGCAGTTCTTC. The V and J genes are TRBV7-2 and TRBJ2-1, with TRBD2 matching 8 bases. There are 17 residues in the CDR3. The trim removed 1 base at V and 2 bases at J, leaving 7 bases unmatched. The germline gives CDR1 SGHTA, CDR2 FQGNSA.

This clonotype has just a few counts. The V gene is TRBV19, the J gene TRBJ2-1, with 10 bases matching TRBD2. J was trimmed by 7 bases and V by 5 bases; bases with no gene match: 11. CDR1 is LNHDA and CDR2 is SQIVND in the germline V gene (reference sequence). The CDR3 has 16 residues. CDR3 loop: CASSGFALAGKNEQFF. CDR3 nucleotide sequence: TGTGCCAGTAGTGGCTTCGCACTAGCGGGAAAAAATGAGCAGTTCTTC.

The rearrangement uses TRBV6-2 or TRBV6-3 and TRBJ2-7; D tentatively reads TRBD1 or TRBD2 (5 bases each). The CDR3 totals 15 residues. Germline CDR1 reads MNHEY; CDR2 reads SVGEGT. Deletions cut 7 bases from V and 2 bases from J, with 18 bases between. CDR3 nucleotides: TGTGCCAGCACGGGGCAGGGTGGATCAACCTACGAGCAGTACTTC. As protein: CASTGQGGSTYEQYF.

There are a few counts of this clonotype. CDR3 sequence (DNA): TGTGCCAGCAGTGGTCCCGGGGAAGAGACCCAGTACTTC. As protein: CASSGPGEETQYF. The chain carries TRBV6-6 and TRBJ2-5, with a tentative D call TRBD2 (5 bases). Germline values: CDR1 MNHNY, CDR2 SVGAGI (reference sequence). The CDR3 sequence is 13 residues long. The V gene lost 5 bases and the J gene lost 3 bases, with 10 bases spanning the gap.

This clonotype has just a few counts. The CDR3 DNA is TGCGCCAGCAGCTCAGGGGGGACTGGGGCCAACGTCCTGACTTTC. It translates to CASSSGGTGANVLTF. This chain links TRBV5-1 with TRBJ2-6, with D possibly being TRBD1 (7 bases). The V and J ends lost 3 bases and 2 bases respectively, with 9 bases between them. Looked up from germline, CDR1 is SGHRS and CDR2 is YFSETQ. CDR3 size: 15 residues.

Only a few counts were recorded for this clonotype. This rearrangement joins TRBV7-8 to TRBJ1-1, with 7 bases identical to TRBD1. CDR1 and CDR2 from the germline V gene are SGHVS and FQNEAQ. CDR3 length: 13 amino acids. After removal of 5 bases from V and 11 bases from J, the junction contained 11 bases not matched to a gene. The CDR3 DNA is TGTGCCAGCAGCGGCCGAGGGGGCGCGGAGGCTTTCTTT. Translating gives CASSGRGGAEAFF.

This chain links TRBV7-8 with TRBJ2-6, with 11 positions matching TRBD2. Germline V gene lookup returns CDR1 SGHVS and CDR2 FQNEAQ. V shed 4 bases, J shed 2 bases, and the junction held 10 bases outside the gene matches. The CDR3 is 19 amino acids. Written as DNA, the CDR3 is TGTGCCAGCAGCTCCCTAGCGGGAGGAAATTTGGCTGGGGCCAACGTCCTGACTTTC. Encoded protein: CASSSLAGGNLAGANVLTF.

This clonotype was recorded a few times. The chain couples TRBV29-1 to TRBJ2-4, with D possibly TRBD1 on 6 matching bases. Germline V gene lookup returns CDR1 SQVTM and CDR2 ANQGSEA. The CDR3 spans 15 residues. Trimming took 2 bases from V and 1 from J, leaving 12 bases between them. The CDR3 loop is CSVEPAGGAKNIQYF. DNA of the CDR3: TGCAGCGTTGAACCGGCTGGGGGCGCCAAAAACATTCAGTACTTC.

This clonotype was counted a few times. The chain has TRBV11-2 and TRBJ2-3; D is unresolved. There are 16 residues in the CDR3. Trimming cost V 2 bases and J 0 bases, with 12 bases left between them. Germline CDR1 reads SGHAT; CDR2 reads FQNNGV. CDR3 sequence: CASSLRPPWSTDTQYF. The CDR3 DNA is TGTGCCAGCAGCTTAAGGCCCCCTTGGAGCACAGATACGCAGTATTTT. The full variable domain, completed using reference TRBV11-2 and TRBJ2-3, is EAGVAQSPRYKIIEKRQSVAFWCNPISGHATLYWYQQILGQGPKLLIQFQNNGVVDDSQLPKDRFSAERLKGVDSTLKIQPAKLEDSAVYLCASSLRPPWSTDTQYFGPGTRLTVL.

This clonotype has just a few counts. The chain joins TRBV4-2 to TRBJ1-4; D possibly corresponds to TRBD1 (6 bases). The CDR3 consists of 12 residues. Germline CDR1 is LGHNA and CDR2 is YNFKEQ. Trimming pared 3 bases from V and 8 bases from J, leaving 7 bases between. In DNA form, the CDR3 reads TGTGCCAGCAGCCAGGGACAAGAAAAACTGTTTTTT. Encoded protein: CASSQGQEKLFF.

This clonotype was recorded a few times. The chain carries TRBV27 and TRBJ2-5; possible D gene TRBD2, 6 bases. Germline V lookup: CDR1 MNHEY, CDR2 SMNVEV (reference sequence). The V gene lost 5 bases and the J gene lost 9 bases, with 19 bases spanning the gap. This CDR3 is 14 amino acids long. Written as DNA, the CDR3 is TGTGCCAGCAGTCAGGAGGGACGCGGGGTGGCCCAGTACTTC. It translates to CASSQEGRGVAQYF.

This sequence joins TRBV15 and TRBJ2-2; no clear D. CDR3 length: 15 amino acids. Trimming left V 5 bases short and J 2 bases short, with 12 bases between. Germline values: CDR1 LNHNV, CDR2 YYDKDF (reference sequence). CDR3 coding DNA: TGTGCCACCAGCCCACTTCCCACCAACACCGGGGAGCTGTTTTTT. It encodes CATSPLPTNTGELFF.

This chain joins TRBV6-5 and TRBJ2-7; TRBD1 matches 7 bases. The J segment lost 7 bases and the V segment lost 0 bases, leaving 9 bases of the junction unmatched. The CDR3 is made up of 15 amino acids. The germline V gene encodes CDR1 MNHEY and CDR2 SVGAGI. The CDR3 nucleotides are TGTGCCAGCAGTTACTCGATGACAGGGTCGTCTGAGCAGTACTTC. It translates to CASSYSMTGSSEQYF.

The gene calls are TRBV4-1 and TRBJ2-2, with TRBD2 identical over 14 bases. J gave up 7 bases and V 4 bases, and 8 bases lay outside the gene matches. CDR3 length equals 17 residues. Germline V gene data show CDR1 as MGHRA and CDR2 as YSYEKL. CDR3 sequence: CASSPGTSGSRVGELFF. In nucleotides, the CDR3 is TGCGCCAGCAGCCCGGGGACTAGCGGGAGTCGCGTCGGGGAGCTGTTTTTT.

The V and J genes are TRBV3-1 and TRBJ2-1, with D tentatively TRBD2 (6 bases). The CDR3 spans 15 residues. Germline assignment: CDR1 LGHDT and CDR2 YNNKEL (reference sequence). The V end was cut by 3 bases, the J end by 0 bases, with 9 bases between. For the CDR3, the DNA is TGTGCCAGCAGCCAGGACTACAGCTCCTACAATGAGCAGTTCTTC. This sequence encodes CASSQDYSSYNEQFF.

This chain uses TRBV20-1 with TRBJ2-3, with 8 bases matching TRBD2. CDR1 DFQATT and CDR2 SNEGSKA come from the germline V gene (reference sequence). V was clipped by 3 bases and J by 3 bases; unmatched bases: 5. CDR3 length: 14 residues. The CDR3 DNA reads as TGCAGTGCTAGCGGGAGGGGAGAGACAGATACGCAGTATTTT. Its translation is CSASGRGETDTQYF.

This clonotype was picked up a small number of times. This chain's CDR3 is CATSEPGTGQPQHF. CDR3 nucleotide sequence: TGTGCCACCAGTGAACCCGGGACCGGGCAGCCCCAGCATTTT. J is TRBJ1-5 and V is TRBV24-1; D possibly corresponds to TRBD1 (5 bases). Germline lookup yields CDR1 KGHDR and CDR2 SFDVKD. Deletions cut 4 bases from V and 7 bases from J, with 13 bases between. The CDR3 extends over 14 amino acids.

V usage is TRBV19 and J usage is TRBJ2-7; TRBD2 matches 11 bases. The CDR3 consists of 18 residues. CDR1 and CDR2 (germline): LNHDA, SQIVND (reference sequence). Losses at the gene ends were 3 bases for V and 2 bases for J; bases not matched to a gene: 12. This CDR3 is CASSINTGTSGVTYEQYF. For the CDR3, the DNA is TGTGCCAGTAGTATCAACACCGGGACTAGCGGAGTCACCTACGAGCAGTACTTC.

This clonotype was detected only a few times. This chain joins TRBV6-1 and TRBJ2-2, with D tentatively TRBD1 (5 bases). Per the germline V gene, CDR1 is MNHNS and CDR2 is SASEGT. This CDR3 has 14 residues. The V gene lost 7 bases and the J gene lost 5 bases, with 14 bases spanning the gap. CDR3 protein: CASTQGQITGELFF. CDR3 coding DNA: TGTGCCAGCACCCAGGGTCAAATAACCGGGGAGCTGTTTTTT.

This chain connects TRBV7-8 to TRBJ2-3; D is possibly TRBD1 or TRBD2 (7 bases each). Germline loops: CDR1 SGHVS, CDR2 FQNEAQ. The CDR3 is made up of 16 amino acids. Trimming removed 5 bases at V and 5 bases at J, with 20 bases between. CDR3 sequence: CASSQRDSMIGDTQYF. DNA for the CDR3: TGTGCCAGCAGCCAGCGGGACAGCATGATAGGAGATACGCAGTATTTT.

The gene calls are TRBV20-1 and TRBJ2-7; D uncertain. Per germline, CDR1 DFQATT and CDR2 SNEGSKA (reference sequence). V lost 6 bases, J lost 1 base, and 13 bases lay in between. The CDR3 is 13 residues long. The CDR3 region is CSADPWESYEQYF. The CDR3 bases are TGCAGTGCCGACCCGTGGGAATCCTACGAGCAGTACTTC.

The J gene is TRBJ2-1, the V gene TRBV30; D uncertain. Per the germline V gene, CDR1 is GTSNPN and CDR2 is SVGIG (reference sequence). This CDR3 region has 13 residues. Trimming stripped 5 bases from V and 2 bases from J, with 10 bases between. DNA of the CDR3: TGTGCCTGGGACCCCTCTCCCTACAATGAGCAGTTCTTC. Translation: CAWDPSPYNEQFF. The entire variable domain, with the rest obtained from reference TRBV30 and TRBJ2-1, is as follows: SQTIHQWPATLVQPVGSPLSLECTVEGTSNPNLYWYRQAAGRGLQLLFYSVGIGQISSEVPQNLSASRPQDRQFILSSKKLLLSDSGFYLCAWDPSPYNEQFFGPGTRLTVL.